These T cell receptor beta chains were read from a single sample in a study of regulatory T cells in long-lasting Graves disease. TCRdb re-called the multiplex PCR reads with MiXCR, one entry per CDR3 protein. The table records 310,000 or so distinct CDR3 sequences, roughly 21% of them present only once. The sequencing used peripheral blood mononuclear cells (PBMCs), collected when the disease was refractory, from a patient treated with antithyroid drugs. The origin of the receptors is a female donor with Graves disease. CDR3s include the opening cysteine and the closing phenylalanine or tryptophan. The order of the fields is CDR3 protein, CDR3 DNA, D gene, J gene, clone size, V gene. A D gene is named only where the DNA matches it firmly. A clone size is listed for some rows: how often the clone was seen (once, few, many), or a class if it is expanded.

cdr3_aa: CASSSPSPYEQYF; cdr3_nt: TGTGCCAGCAGCTCGCCTAGCCCCTACGAGCAGTACTTC; d_call: -; j_call: TRBJ2-7; clone_size: many; v_call: TRBV11-2
cdr3_aa: CASSLEGGTGELFF; cdr3_nt: TGTGCCAGCAGCTTGGAAGGCGGCACCGGGGAGCTGTTTTTT; d_call: -; j_call: TRBJ2-2; clone_size: many; v_call: TRBV5-5
cdr3_aa: CASSTSGTALNNEQFF; cdr3_nt: TGTGCCAGCAGCACCTCCGGGACAGCCTTGAACAATGAGCAGTTCTTC; d_call: TRBD1; j_call: TRBJ2-1; clone_size: many; v_call: TRBV5-5
cdr3_aa: CSAEDRDSAYEQYF; cdr3_nt: TGCAGTGCTGAAGATAGGGACAGCGCCTACGAGCAGTACTTC; d_call: TRBD1; j_call: TRBJ2-7; clone_size: few; v_call: TRBV20-1
cdr3_aa: CASSPPLGGTEAFF; cdr3_nt: TGTGCCAGCAGCCCCCCTTTGGGAGGCACTGAAGCTTTCTTT; d_call: -; j_call: TRBJ1-1; clone_size: many; v_call: TRBV3-1
cdr3_aa: CASSLAPDSSYGYTF; cdr3_nt: TGCGCCAGCAGCTTGGCTCCTGACAGCAGCTATGGCTACACCTTC; d_call: -; j_call: TRBJ1-2; clone_size: many; v_call: TRBV5-1
cdr3_aa: CSVRLAGNNEQFF; cdr3_nt: TGCAGCGTCAGACTAGCGGGAAACAATGAGCAGTTCTTC; d_call: TRBD2; j_call: TRBJ2-1; clone_size: -; v_call: TRBV29-1
cdr3_aa: CASSFSGSLNEQFF; cdr3_nt: TGTGCCAGCAGCTTTTCGGGCAGTTTAAATGAGCAGTTCTTC; d_call: -; j_call: TRBJ2-1; clone_size: -; v_call: TRBV5-4
cdr3_aa: CASSLLDSKNIQYF; cdr3_nt: TGTGCCAGCAGTTTACTCGACAGCAAAAACATTCAGTACTTC; d_call: -; j_call: TRBJ2-4; clone_size: -; v_call: TRBV12-3/TRBV12-4
cdr3_aa: CASSWRVMDIQYF; cdr3_nt: TGTGCCAGCAGTTGGCGTGTGATGGACATTCAGTACTTC; d_call: -; j_call: TRBJ2-4; clone_size: few; v_call: TRBV6-5
cdr3_aa: CATSRDMDREAFF; cdr3_nt: TGTGCCACCAGCAGAGATATGGACAGGGAAGCTTTCTTT; d_call: TRBD1; j_call: TRBJ1-1; clone_size: many; v_call: TRBV15
cdr3_aa: CAGGGLAGETQYF; cdr3_nt: TGTGCCGGGGGGGGACTAGCGGGAGAGACCCAGTACTTC; d_call: TRBD2; j_call: TRBJ2-5; clone_size: -; v_call: TRBV7-9
cdr3_aa: CSVLGYDSEGAFF; cdr3_nt: TGCAGCGTTTTGGGCTACGACAGTGAAGGAGCTTTCTTT; d_call: -; j_call: TRBJ1-1; clone_size: many; v_call: TRBV29-1
cdr3_aa: CASKGVGNTGELFF; cdr3_nt: TGTGCCAGCAAGGGGGTGGGTAACACCGGGGAGCTGTTTTTT; d_call: -; j_call: TRBJ2-2; clone_size: once; v_call: TRBV2
cdr3_aa: CSVNERRGTPKGYTF; cdr3_nt: TGCAGCGTTAACGAACGTCGGGGGACACCAAAAGGCTACACCTTC; d_call: -; j_call: TRBJ1-2; clone_size: few; v_call: TRBV29-1
cdr3_aa: CASSIGGNQPQHF; cdr3_nt: TGTGCCAGTAGTATCGGTGGCAATCAGCCCCAGCATTTT; d_call: -; j_call: TRBJ1-5; clone_size: few; v_call: TRBV19
cdr3_aa: CASRENWTGLAEAFF; cdr3_nt: TGTGCCAGCAGGGAAAACTGGACAGGGCTGGCTGAAGCTTTCTTT; d_call: TRBD1; j_call: TRBJ1-1; clone_size: -; v_call: TRBV2
cdr3_aa: CAISGQWLPQPQHF; cdr3_nt: TGTGCCATCAGCGGACAGTGGCTCCCTCAGCCCCAGCATTTT; d_call: -; j_call: TRBJ1-5; clone_size: -; v_call: TRBV10-3
cdr3_aa: CAWSGTGTSGSPYEQYF; cdr3_nt: TGTGCCTGGAGTGGAACTGGGACTAGCGGGAGTCCCTACGAGCAGTACTTC; d_call: TRBD2; j_call: TRBJ2-7; clone_size: -; v_call: TRBV30
cdr3_aa: CASSLGSGTGELFF; cdr3_nt: TGTGCCAGCAGCTTAGGGTCAGGGACCGGGGAGCTGTTTTTT; d_call: -; j_call: TRBJ2-2; clone_size: -; v_call: TRBV7-2
cdr3_aa: CSARNSQTRSPGELFF; cdr3_nt: TGCAGTGCTCGCAATTCTCAAACCAGGTCCCCCGGGGAGCTGTTTTTT; d_call: -; j_call: TRBJ2-2; clone_size: -; v_call: TRBV20-1
cdr3_aa: CASSLTQDSPLHF; cdr3_nt: TGTGCCAGCAGCTTAACGCAGGATTCACCCCTCCACTTT; d_call: -; j_call: TRBJ1-6; clone_size: few; v_call: TRBV7-3
cdr3_aa: CASSHPDSHHEQYF; cdr3_nt: TGTGCCAGCAGCCACCCGGACAGCCATCACGAGCAGTACTTC; d_call: -; j_call: TRBJ2-7; clone_size: -; v_call: TRBV5-5
cdr3_aa: CASSLRGTTNEKLFF; cdr3_nt: TGTGCCAGCAGCTTACGGGGGACAACTAATGAAAAACTGTTTTTT; d_call: -; j_call: TRBJ1-4; clone_size: -; v_call: TRBV7-2
cdr3_aa: CSARIELGTEYF; cdr3_nt: TGCAGTGCTAGAATAGAGTTGGGAACCGAGTACTTC; d_call: -; j_call: TRBJ2-7; clone_size: -; v_call: TRBV20-1
cdr3_aa: CSVDIGGEGVAFF; cdr3_nt: TGCAGCGTTGATATTGGAGGGGAAGGGGTAGCTTTCTTT; d_call: -; j_call: TRBJ1-1; clone_size: -; v_call: TRBV29-1
cdr3_aa: CASSVVETVNTEAFF; cdr3_nt: TGTGCCAGCAGCGTAGTAGAGACAGTTAACACTGAAGCTTTCTTT; d_call: -; j_call: TRBJ1-1; clone_size: -; v_call: TRBV9
cdr3_aa: CASSESGTSSNEQYF; cdr3_nt: TGTGCCAGCAGCGAGAGCGGGACTAGCTCTAACGAGCAGTACTTC; d_call: TRBD2; j_call: TRBJ2-7; clone_size: -; v_call: TRBV9
cdr3_aa: CASSEGDHGNQPQHF; cdr3_nt: TGTGCCAGCAGTGAAGGCGACCACGGCAATCAGCCCCAGCATTTT; d_call: -; j_call: TRBJ1-5; clone_size: -; v_call: TRBV6-1
cdr3_aa: CASSPSPVVNYGYTF; cdr3_nt: TGTGCCAGCTCACCGAGCCCGGTTGTTAACTATGGCTACACCTTC; d_call: -; j_call: TRBJ1-2; clone_size: few; v_call: TRBV18